This TCR beta chain was observed in a study of shared clonotypes between healthy human individuals. The length of the CDR3 is 13 residues. The germline CDR1 and CDR2 sequences are PRHDT and FYEKMQ (reference sequence). Germline trimming cut 3 bases from V and 4 bases from J; bases unmatched to any gene: 1. Samples underwent the assay at deep level. The data were produced by immunoSEQ multiplex PCR, yet TCRdb's version contains in-frame clones alone and is incomplete. Of roughly 890,000 clones listed, around 92% were seen once; the top ten hold about 24%. Naive CD8 cells, CD45RO-negative and positively selected for CCR7, excluded terminally differentiated effector memory CD45RA+ cells. Among the donors, all were Caucasian adults who lived in Nashville, Tennessee.

The chain joins TRBV13 to TRBJ2-7; the match to TRBD1 covers 9 bases. The receptor was derived from a man aged 25 to 45 in good health. Sequencing was done on a sample of naive CD8+ T cells sorted from blood. CDR3 DNA: TGTGCCAGCAGCTTGGACAGGGGATACGAGCAGTACTTC. This translates into CASSLDRGYEQYF.